A selection of T cell receptor beta chains follows, all from one sample in a study of T cells in tuberculosis. Clones were read by immunoSEQ multiplex PCR, and TCRdb kept only the in-frame ones, dropping some. Among tens of thousands of clones listed, about 91% were seen once. This sample comprised PBMCs, obtained at tuberculosis diagnosis. Source of these receptors: an adult with tuberculosis. Both conserved end residues are part of each CDR3. A D gene is named only where the DNA matches it firmly. The size field is filled for only some rows; it gives once, few, many or a size class.

>-|TRBD1|TRBJ2-7|TRBV6-5|13
CASRDRGRYEQYF
TGTGCCAGCAGGGACAGGGGGCGCTACGAGCAGTACTTC
>-|TRBD1|TRBJ2-2|TRBV7-9|14
CASSLRGQAGELFF
TGTGCCAGCAGCTTAAGGGGGCAGGCCGGGGAGCTGTTTTTT
>-|TRBD2|TRBJ2-1|TRBV9|15
CASSSSGSSYNEQFF
TGTGCCAGCAGCTCAAGCGGGAGCTCCTACAATGAGCAGTTCTTC
>-|-|TRBJ1-5|TRBV5-6|12
CASSLGTAAQHF
TGTGCCAGCAGCTTGGGAACAGCTGCCCAGCATTTT
>-|TRBD2|TRBJ2-2|TRBV2|15
CASSVREGRTGELFF
TGTGCCAGCAGTGTGCGGGAGGGCCGCACCGGGGAGCTGTTTTTT
>-|-|TRBJ2-1|TRBV11-3|12
CASSKRQGGQFF
TGTGCCAGCAGCAAAAGACAGGGAGGGCAGTTCTTC
>-|-|TRBJ1-5|TRBV19|15
CASSIKGRSNQPQHF
TGTGCCAGTAGTATAAAAGGGAGGAGCAATCAGCCCCAGCATTTT
>-|-|TRBJ1-1|TRBV23-1|18
CASSERQIHLTENTEAFF
TGCGCCAGCAGCGAAAGACAGATCCATTTGACGGAGAACACTGAAGCTTTCTTT
>-|-|TRBJ2-2|TRBV27|14
CASSLSRRAGGLFF
-
>-|TRBD1|TRBJ1-1|TRBV6-1|15
CASKKGADLNTEAFF
TGTGCCAGCAAAAAGGGGGCAGATTTGAACACTGAAGCTTTCTTT
>-|TRBD1|TRBJ1-2|TRBV19|12
CASSGDRDGYTF
TGTGCCAGTAGTGGGGACAGGGATGGCTACACCTTC
>-|-|TRBJ2-7|TRBV4-3|15
CASSQDIGQPYEQYF
TGCGCCAGCAGCCAAGATATCGGACAGCCCTACGAGCAGTACTTC
>-|TRBD1|TRBJ2-7|TRBV9|15
CASSVGTGVAYEQYF
TGTGCCAGCAGCGTCGGGACAGGGGTGGCCTACGAGCAGTACTTC
>-|TRBD1|TRBJ2-3|TRBV12-5|16
CASALTLTGATDTQYF
TGTGCTAGTGCCCTCACCCTGACAGGGGCAACAGATACGCAGTATTTT
>-|TRBD1|TRBJ1-2|TRBV28|13
CASSWDRGGGYTF
TGTGCCAGCAGTTGGGACAGGGGGGGTGGCTACACCTTC
>-|-|TRBJ2-3|TRBV11-3|14
CASSLDPTITTQYF
TGTGCCAGCAGCTTAGACCCGACTATAACTACGCAGTATTTT
>-|TRBD1|TRBJ2-7|TRBV2|15
CASSSRTGLVYEQYF
TGTGCCAGCAGTTCTAGGACAGGGTTGGTCTACGAGCAGTACTTC
>-|-|TRBJ2-4|TRBV2|15
CASSEQGLAKNIQYF
TGTGCCAGCAGTGAACAGGGGTTAGCCAAAAACATTCAGTACTTC
>-|TRBD1|TRBJ2-1|TRBV5-1|13
CASSDRGGNEQFF
TGCGCCAGCAGCGACAGGGGAGGCAATGAGCAGTTCTTC
>-|-|TRBJ2-3|TRBV28|16
CASSSVGGSGTDTQYF
TGTGCCAGCAGTTCGGTAGGGGGAAGCGGCACAGATACGCAGTATTTT
>-|TRBD2|TRBJ2-7|TRBV27|21
CASSLIGRGAVTREVGYEQYF
TGTGCCAGCAGTTTAATCGGTCGGGGGGCCGTTACGCGGGAGGTAGGCTACGAGCAGTACTTC
>-|TRBD2|TRBJ2-7|TRBV11-2|16
CASSLEFSGTDYEQYF
TGTGCCAGCAGCTTAGAATTTAGCGGGACGGACTACGAGCAGTACTTC
>-|-|TRBJ1-6|TRBV4-1|19
CASSQGHRALSSYNSPLHF
TGCGCCAGCAGCCAAGGCCACAGGGCCCTGAGCTCCTATAATTCACCCCTCCACTTT
>-|TRBD2|TRBJ2-1|TRBV13|16
CASSSRGGDSYNEQFF
TGTGCCAGCAGCTCCCGGGGGGGAGACTCCTACAATGAGCAGTTCTTC
>once|TRBD2|TRBJ2-1|TRBV9|15
CASSVTSGREIEQFF
TGTGCCAGCAGCGTAACTAGCGGGAGGGAGATTGAGCAGTTCTTC
>-|-|TRBJ1-5|TRBV27|14
CASSPQGFNQPQHF
TGTGCCAGCAGTCCTCAGGGATTCAATCAGCCCCAGCATTTT
>once|-|TRBJ1-2|TRBV7-8|12
CASSPRMGGYTF
TGTGCCAGCAGCCCTAGGATGGGTGGCTACACCTTC
>-|TRBD1|TRBJ2-7|TRBV7-2|13
CASSGGQGARQYF
TGTGCCAGCAGCGGGGGACAGGGGGCACGGCAGTACTTC
>-|TRBD2|TRBJ2-2|TRBV4-1|13
CASSNLAAGELFF
TGCGCCAGCAGCAATCTAGCGGCCGGGGAGCTGTTTTTT
>-|TRBD1|TRBJ1-2|TRBV5-4|16
CASSFFPRTGNYGYTF
TGTGCCAGCAGCTTCTTTCCGAGGACAGGGAACTATGGCTACACCTTC
>-|TRBD2|TRBJ2-7|TRBV5-1|15
CASSLGLAAHYEQYF
TGCGCCAGCAGCTTGGGACTAGCGGCCCACTACGAGCAGTACTTC
>once|-|TRBJ1-4|TRBV30|12
CAWNRINEKLFF
TGTGCCTGGAACAGAATTAATGAAAAACTGTTTTTT
>-|TRBD1|TRBJ2-1|TRBV9|14
CASSLMTGVGEQFF
TGTGCCAGCAGTCTGATGACAGGGGTAGGTGAGCAGTTCTTC
>-|-|TRBJ2-3|TRBV6-6|14
CASSLTGSTDTQYF
TGTGCCAGCAGCTTGACAGGTAGCACAGATACGCAGTATTTT
>-|TRBD1|TRBJ2-7|TRBV7-7|15
CASSLTTGQGAVQYF
TGTGCCAGCAGCTTGACAACGGGACAGGGGGCAGTGCAGTACTTC
>-|-|TRBJ2-7|TRBV5-4|13
CASSLAASYEQYF
TGTGCCAGCAGCTTGGCAGCGTCCTACGAGCAGTACTTC
>-|-|TRBJ2-1|TRBV28|15
CASSRAGLGGNEQFF
TGTGCCAGCTCGCGGGCCGGGCTGGGGGGTAATGAGCAGTTCTTC
>few|-|TRBJ2-3|TRBV6-5|13
CASSDRNTDTQYF
TGTGCCAGCAGCGACAGAAACACAGATACGCAGTATTTT
>-|-|TRBJ2-7|TRBV9|13
CASSSPPTYEQYF
TGTGCCAGCAGCTCTCCCCCTACCTACGAGCAGTACTTC
>few|-|TRBJ2-7|TRBV4-2|14
CASSQVGPPYEQYF
TGTGCCAGCAGCCAAGTGGGCCCACCCTACGAGCAGTACTTC
>-|-|TRBJ1-1|TRBV2|16
CASSETPQYLNTEAFF
TGTGCCAGCAGTGAAACCCCGCAGTATTTGAACACTGAAGCTTTCTTT
>-|-|TRBJ1-1|TRBV6-6|14
CASSYQGGDTEAFF
TGTGCCAGCAGTTATCAAGGGGGAGACACTGAAGCTTTCTTT
>-|-|TRBJ2-4|TRBV7-2|14
CASSWDSRQNIQYF
TGTGCCAGCAGTTGGGACTCAAGACAAAACATTCAGTACTTC
>-|TRBD2|TRBJ2-4|TRBV7-3|18
CASSFRGGVPLAKNIQYF
TGTGCCAGCAGCTTCCGCGGGGGGGTTCCGCTAGCCAAAAACATTCAGTACTTC
>-|TRBD2|TRBJ2-2|TRBV7-2|15
CASSSGLANTGELFF
TGTGCCAGCAGCTCGGGACTAGCGAACACCGGGGAGCTGTTTTTT
>-|-|TRBJ2-7|TRBV9|15
CASSAQGIGPYEQYF
TGTGCCAGCAGCGCCCAGGGGATAGGCCCCTACGAGCAGTACTTC